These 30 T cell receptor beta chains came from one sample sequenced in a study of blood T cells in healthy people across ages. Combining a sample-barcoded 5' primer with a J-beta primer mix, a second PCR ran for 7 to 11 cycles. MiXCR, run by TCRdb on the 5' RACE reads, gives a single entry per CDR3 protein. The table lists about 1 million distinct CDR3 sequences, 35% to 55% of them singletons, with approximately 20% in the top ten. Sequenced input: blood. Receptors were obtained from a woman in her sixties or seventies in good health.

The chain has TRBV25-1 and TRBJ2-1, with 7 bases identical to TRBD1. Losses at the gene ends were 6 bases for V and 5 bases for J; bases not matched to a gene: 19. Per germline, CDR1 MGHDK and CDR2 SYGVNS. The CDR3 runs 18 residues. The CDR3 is CASRSTGAGPRGNNEQFF. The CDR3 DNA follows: TGTGCCAGCAGATCTACAGGGGCAGGTCCCCGAGGTAACAATGAGCAGTTCTTC.

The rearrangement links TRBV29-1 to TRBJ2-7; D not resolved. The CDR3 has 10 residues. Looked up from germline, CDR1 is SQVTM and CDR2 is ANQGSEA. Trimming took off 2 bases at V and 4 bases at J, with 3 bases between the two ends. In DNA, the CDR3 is TGCAGCGTTGAAACGTACGAGCAGTACTTC. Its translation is CSVETYEQYF.

DNA of the CDR3: TGCGCCAGCAGCCGCGAAGGGACTAGCGGGAGTGCTTACGAGCAGTACTTC. Translation: CASSREGTSGSAYEQYF. The chain joins TRBV4-1 to TRBJ2-7, with 14 nucleotides matching TRBD2. This CDR3 spans 17 amino acids. Trimming took 4 bases from V and 4 from J; bases not matched to a gene: 9. Per the germline V gene, CDR1 is MGHRA and CDR2 is YSYEKL.

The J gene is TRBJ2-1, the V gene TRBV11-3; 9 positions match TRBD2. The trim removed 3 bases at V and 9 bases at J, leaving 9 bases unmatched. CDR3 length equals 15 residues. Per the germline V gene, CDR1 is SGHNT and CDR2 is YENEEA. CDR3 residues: CASSFGLAGSGEQFF. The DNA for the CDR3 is TGTGCCAGCAGCTTTGGGCTAGCGGGAAGTGGTGAGCAGTTCTTC.

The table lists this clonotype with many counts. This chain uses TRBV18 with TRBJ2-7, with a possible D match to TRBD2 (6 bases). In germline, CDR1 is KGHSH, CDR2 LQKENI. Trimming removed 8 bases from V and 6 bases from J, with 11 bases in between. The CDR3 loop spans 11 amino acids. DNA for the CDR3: TGTGCCAGCAGCCCGGGGGTCGAGCAGTACTTC. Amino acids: CASSPGVEQYF. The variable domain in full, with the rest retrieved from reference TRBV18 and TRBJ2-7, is NAGVMQNPRHLVRRRGQEARLRCSPMKGHSHVYWYRQLPEEGLKFMVYLQKENIIDESGMPKERFSAEFPKEGPSILRIQQVVRGDSAAYFCASSPGVEQYFGPGTRLTVT.

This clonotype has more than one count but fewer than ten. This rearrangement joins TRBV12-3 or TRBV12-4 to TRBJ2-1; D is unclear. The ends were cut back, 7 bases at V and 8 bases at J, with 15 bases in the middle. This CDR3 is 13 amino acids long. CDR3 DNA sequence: TGTGCCAGCACCAACGAAGGGCCCTATGAGCAGTTCTTC. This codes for CASTNEGPYEQFF.

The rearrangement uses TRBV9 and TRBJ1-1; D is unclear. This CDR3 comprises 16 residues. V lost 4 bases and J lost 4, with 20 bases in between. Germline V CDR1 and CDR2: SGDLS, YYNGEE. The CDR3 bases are TGTGCCAGCAGCCTACAATCCACAACTCACTCCACTGAAGCTTTCTTT. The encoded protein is CASSLQSTTHSTEAFF.

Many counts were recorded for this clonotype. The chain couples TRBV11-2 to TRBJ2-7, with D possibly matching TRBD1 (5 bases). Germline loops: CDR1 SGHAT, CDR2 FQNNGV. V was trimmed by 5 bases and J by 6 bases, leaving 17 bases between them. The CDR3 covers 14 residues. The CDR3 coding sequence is TGTGCCAGCAGCCCCGGCAGGGCTTCGGGCGAGCAGTACTTC. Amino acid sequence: CASSPGRASGEQYF.

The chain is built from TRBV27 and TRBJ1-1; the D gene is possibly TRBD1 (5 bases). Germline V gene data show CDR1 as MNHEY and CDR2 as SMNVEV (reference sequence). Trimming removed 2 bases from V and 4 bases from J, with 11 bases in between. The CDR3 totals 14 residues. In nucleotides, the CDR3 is TGTGCCAGCAGTTTACAGGGAGGCGGCACTGAAGCTTTCTTT. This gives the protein CASSLQGGGTEAFF.

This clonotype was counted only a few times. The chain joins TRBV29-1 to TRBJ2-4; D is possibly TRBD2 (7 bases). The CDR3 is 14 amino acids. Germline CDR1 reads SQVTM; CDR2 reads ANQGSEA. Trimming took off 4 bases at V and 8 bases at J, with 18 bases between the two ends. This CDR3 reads CSVAGDTRGDIQYF. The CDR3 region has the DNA TGCAGCGTTGCGGGGGACACCCGGGGGGACATTCAGTACTTC.

The CDR3 bases are TGTGCTAGTGGTACCAAGGCATTTCCCCACGAGCAGTACTTC. Amino acids: CASGTKAFPHEQYF. The rearrangement links TRBV12-5 to TRBJ2-7, with D unclear. The CDR3 covers 14 residues. Looked up from germline, CDR1 is LGHNT and CDR2 is FRNRAP. Trimming stripped 5 bases from V and 5 bases from J, with 16 bases between.

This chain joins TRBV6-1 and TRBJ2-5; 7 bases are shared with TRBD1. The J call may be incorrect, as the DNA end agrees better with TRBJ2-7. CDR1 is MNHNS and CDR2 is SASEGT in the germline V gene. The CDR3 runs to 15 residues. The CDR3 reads CASGRSTDRRYEQYF. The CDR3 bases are TGTGCCAGCGGACGTTCTACGGACAGGCGGTACGAGCAGTACTTC.

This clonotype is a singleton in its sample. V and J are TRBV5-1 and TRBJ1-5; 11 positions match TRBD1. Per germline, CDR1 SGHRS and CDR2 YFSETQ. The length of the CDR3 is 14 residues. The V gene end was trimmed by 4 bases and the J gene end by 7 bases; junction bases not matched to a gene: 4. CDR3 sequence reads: CASSMGQGDQPQHF. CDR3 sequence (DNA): TGCGCCAGCAGCATGGGACAGGGGGACCAGCCCCAGCATTTT.

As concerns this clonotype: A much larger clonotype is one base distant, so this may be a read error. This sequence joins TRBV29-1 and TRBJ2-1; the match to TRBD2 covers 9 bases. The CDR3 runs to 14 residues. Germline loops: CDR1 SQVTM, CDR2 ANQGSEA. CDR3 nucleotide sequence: TGCAGCGCGCTAGCGGGAAGCTCCTACGATGAGCAGTTCTTC. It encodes CSALAGSSYDEQFF.

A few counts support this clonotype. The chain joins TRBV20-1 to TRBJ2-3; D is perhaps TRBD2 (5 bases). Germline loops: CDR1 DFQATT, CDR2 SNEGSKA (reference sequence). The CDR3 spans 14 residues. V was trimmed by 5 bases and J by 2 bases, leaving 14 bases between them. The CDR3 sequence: CSAGAYGNTDTQYF. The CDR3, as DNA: TGCAGTGCTGGAGCCTACGGGAACACAGATACGCAGTATTTT.

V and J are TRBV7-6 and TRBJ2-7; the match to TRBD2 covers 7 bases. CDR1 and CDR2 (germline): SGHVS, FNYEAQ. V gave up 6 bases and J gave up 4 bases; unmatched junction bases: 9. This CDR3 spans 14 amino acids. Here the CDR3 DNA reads TGTGCCAGCAGTAACGCTAGCGGATTATACGAGCAGTACTTC. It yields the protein CASSNASGLYEQYF.

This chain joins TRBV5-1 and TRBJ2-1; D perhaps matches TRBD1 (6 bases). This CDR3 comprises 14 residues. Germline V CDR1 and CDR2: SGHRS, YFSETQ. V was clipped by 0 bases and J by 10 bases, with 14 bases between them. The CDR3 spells CASSLGTAAGEQFF. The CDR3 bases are TGCGCCAGCAGCTTGGGGACAGCGGCCGGGGAGCAGTTCTTC.

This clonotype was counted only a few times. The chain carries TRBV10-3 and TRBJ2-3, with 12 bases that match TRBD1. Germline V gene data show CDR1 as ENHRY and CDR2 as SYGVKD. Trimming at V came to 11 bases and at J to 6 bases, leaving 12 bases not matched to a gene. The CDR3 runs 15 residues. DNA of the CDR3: TGTGCCCTCTCTGAGGGACAGGGGGCATATGATACGCAGTATTTT. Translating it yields CALSEGQGAYDTQYF.

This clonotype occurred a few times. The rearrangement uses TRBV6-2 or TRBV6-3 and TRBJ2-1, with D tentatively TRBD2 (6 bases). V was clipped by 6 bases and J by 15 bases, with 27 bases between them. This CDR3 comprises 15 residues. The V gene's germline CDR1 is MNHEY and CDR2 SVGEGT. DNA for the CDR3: TGTGCCAGCAGACACCCGCTGACTAGGCTCGAAGGCCTGTTCTTC. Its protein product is CASRHPLTRLEGLFF.

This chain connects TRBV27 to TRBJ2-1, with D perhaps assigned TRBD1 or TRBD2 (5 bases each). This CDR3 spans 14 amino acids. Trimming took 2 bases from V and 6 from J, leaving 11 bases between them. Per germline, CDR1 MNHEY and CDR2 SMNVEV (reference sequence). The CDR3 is CASSLGEQGNEQFF. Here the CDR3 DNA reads TGTGCCAGCAGTTTAGGGGAGCAGGGCAATGAGCAGTTCTTC.

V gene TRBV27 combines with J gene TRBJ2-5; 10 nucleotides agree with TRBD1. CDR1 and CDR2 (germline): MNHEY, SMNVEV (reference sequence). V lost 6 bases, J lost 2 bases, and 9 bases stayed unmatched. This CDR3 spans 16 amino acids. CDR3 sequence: CASSRDRGIGQETQYF. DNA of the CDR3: TGTGCCAGCAGCCGGGACAGGGGAATCGGGCAAGAGACCCAGTACTTC.

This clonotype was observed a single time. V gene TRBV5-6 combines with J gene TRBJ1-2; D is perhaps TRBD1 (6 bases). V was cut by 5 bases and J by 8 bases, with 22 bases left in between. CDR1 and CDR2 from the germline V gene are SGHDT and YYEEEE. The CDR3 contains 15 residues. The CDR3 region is CASRGVGGAANGYTF. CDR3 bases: TGTGCCAGCAGGGGGGTGGGGGGCGCGGCGAACGGCTACACCTTC.

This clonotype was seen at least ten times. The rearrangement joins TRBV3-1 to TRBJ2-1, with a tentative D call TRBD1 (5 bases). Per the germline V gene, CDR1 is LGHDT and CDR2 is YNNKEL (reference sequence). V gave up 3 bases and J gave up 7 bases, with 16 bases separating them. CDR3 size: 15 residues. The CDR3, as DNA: TGTGCCAGCAGCCAGATGCTAGTGGGGCGGAATGAGCAGTTCTTC. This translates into CASSQMLVGRNEQFF.

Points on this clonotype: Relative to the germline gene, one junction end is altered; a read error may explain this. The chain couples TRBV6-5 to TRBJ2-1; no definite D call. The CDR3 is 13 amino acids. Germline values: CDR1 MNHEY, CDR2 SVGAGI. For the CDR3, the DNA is TGTGCCAGCCGCCGGGCCCTAGGTAATGAGCAGTTCTTT. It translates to CASRRALGNEQFF.

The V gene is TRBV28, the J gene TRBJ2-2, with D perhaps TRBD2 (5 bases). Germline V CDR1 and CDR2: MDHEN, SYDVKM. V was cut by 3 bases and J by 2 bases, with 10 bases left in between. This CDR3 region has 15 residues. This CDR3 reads CASSFGVRNTGELFF. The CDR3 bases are TGTGCCAGCAGTTTCGGGGTCCGAAACACCGGGGAGCTGTTTTTT.

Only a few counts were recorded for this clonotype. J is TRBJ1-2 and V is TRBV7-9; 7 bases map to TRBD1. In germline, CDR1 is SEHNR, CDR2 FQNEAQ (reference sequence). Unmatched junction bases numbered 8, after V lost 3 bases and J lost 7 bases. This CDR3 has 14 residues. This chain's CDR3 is CASSFRDRRSGYTF. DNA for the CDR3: TGTGCCAGCAGCTTCCGGGACAGAAGAAGTGGCTACACCTTC.

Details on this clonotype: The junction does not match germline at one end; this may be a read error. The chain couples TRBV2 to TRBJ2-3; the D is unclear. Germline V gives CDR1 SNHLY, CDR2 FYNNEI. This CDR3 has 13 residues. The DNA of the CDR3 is TGTGCCAGCAGTGAAAACTTGGCAGATGCGCAGTATTTT. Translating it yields CASSENLADAQYF.

This chain's CDR3 is CSALADLAGGSYNEQFF. For the CDR3, the DNA is TGCAGTGCTCTAGCGGACTTAGCGGGTGGCTCCTACAATGAGCAGTTCTTC. The rearrangement joins TRBV20-1 to TRBJ2-1; TRBD2 matches 7 bases. Germline lookup yields CDR1 DFQATT and CDR2 SNEGSKA (reference sequence). The trim removed 5 bases at V and 0 bases at J, leaving 13 bases unmatched. This CDR3 has 17 amino acids.

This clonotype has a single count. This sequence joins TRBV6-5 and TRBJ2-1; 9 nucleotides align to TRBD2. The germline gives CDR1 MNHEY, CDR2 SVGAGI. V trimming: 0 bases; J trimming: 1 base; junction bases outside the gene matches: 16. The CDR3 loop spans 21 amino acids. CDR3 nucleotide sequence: TGTGCCAGCAGTTACTCGTCTAGTGGAGGGGCGGGAGGGCCATCCTACAATGAGCAGTTCTTC. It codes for CASSYSSSGGAGGPSYNEQFF.

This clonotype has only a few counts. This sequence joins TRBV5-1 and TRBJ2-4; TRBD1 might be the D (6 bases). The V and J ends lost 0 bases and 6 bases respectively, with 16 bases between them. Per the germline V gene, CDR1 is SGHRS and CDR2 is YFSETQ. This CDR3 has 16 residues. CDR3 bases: TGCGCCAGCAGCTTGGACAGGGTATTGGGTGGAAACATTCAGTACTTC. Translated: CASSLDRVLGGNIQYF.